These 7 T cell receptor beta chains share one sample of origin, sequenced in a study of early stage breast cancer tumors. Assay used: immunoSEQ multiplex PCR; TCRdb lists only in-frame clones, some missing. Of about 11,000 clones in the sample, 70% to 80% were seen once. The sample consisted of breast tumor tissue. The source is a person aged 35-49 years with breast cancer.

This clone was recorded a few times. The CDR3 DNA sequence: TGTGCCAGCAGCCGCAACACTGAAGCTTTCTTT. Translated: CASSRNTEAFF. This sequence joins TRBV7-9 and TRBJ1-1; D not certain. This CDR3 has 11 amino acids. V was cut by 5 bases and J by 2 bases, with 3 bases left in between. Germline CDR1 SEHNR, CDR2 FQNEAQ (reference sequence).

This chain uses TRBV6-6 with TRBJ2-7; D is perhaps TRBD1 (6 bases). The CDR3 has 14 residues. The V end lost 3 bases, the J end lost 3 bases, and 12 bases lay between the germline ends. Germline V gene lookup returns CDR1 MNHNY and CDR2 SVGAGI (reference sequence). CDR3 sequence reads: CASSYGAGVYEQYF. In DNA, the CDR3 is TGTGCCAGCAGTTATGGAGCAGGGGTCTACGAGCAGTACTTC.

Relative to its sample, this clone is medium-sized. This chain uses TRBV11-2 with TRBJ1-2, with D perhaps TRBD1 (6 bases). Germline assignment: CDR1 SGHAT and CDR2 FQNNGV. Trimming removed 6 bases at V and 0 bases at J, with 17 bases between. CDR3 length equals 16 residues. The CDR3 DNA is TGTGCCAGCAGTAGATCCCAGGGGCTTGCTAACTATGGCTACACCTTC. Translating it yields CASSRSQGLANYGYTF.

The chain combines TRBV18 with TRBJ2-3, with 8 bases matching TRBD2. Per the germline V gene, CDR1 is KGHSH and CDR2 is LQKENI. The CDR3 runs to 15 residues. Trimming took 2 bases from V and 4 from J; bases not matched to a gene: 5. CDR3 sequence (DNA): TGTGCCAGCTCACCAGACCTAGCGGGCTCAGATACGCAGTATTTT. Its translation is CASSPDLAGSDTQYF.

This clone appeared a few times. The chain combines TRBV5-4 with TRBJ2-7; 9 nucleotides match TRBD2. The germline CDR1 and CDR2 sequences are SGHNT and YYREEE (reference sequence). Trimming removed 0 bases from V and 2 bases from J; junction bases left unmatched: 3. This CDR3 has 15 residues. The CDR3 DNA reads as TGTGCCAGCAGCTTGGGCGGGAGGGCCCCCTACGAGCAGTACTTC. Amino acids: CASSLGGRAPYEQYF.

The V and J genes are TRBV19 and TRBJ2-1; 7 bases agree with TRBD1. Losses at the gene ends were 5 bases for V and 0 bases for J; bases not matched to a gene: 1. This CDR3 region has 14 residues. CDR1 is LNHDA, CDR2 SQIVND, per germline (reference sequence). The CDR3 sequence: CASSWTGSYNEQFF. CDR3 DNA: TGTGCCAGTAGTTGGACAGGCTCCTACAATGAGCAGTTCTTC.

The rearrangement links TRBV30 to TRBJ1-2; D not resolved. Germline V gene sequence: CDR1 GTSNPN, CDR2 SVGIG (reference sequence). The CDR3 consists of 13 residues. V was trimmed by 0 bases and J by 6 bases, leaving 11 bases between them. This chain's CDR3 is CAWSVRRIHGYTF. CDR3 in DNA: TGTGCCTGGAGTGTAAGAAGGATCCATGGCTACACCTTC.